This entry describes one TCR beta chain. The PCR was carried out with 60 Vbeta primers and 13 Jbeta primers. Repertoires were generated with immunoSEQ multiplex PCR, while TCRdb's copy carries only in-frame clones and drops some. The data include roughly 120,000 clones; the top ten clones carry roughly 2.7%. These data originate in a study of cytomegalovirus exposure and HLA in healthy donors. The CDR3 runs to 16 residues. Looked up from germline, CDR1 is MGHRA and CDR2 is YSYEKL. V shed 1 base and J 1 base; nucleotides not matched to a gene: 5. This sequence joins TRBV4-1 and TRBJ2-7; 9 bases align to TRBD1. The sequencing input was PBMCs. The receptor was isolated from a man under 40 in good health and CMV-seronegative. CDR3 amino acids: CASSQAGTGLSYEQYF. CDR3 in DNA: TGCGCCAGCAGCCAAGCGGGGACAGGGCTTTCCTACGAGCAGTACTTC.